Following are 2 T cell receptor beta chains from one sample sequenced in a study of blood T cell repertoires in COVID-19. Produced via immunoSEQ multiplex PCR; TCRdb's table is partial and in-frame only. The data hold a few hundred thousand clones, with nearly 90% observed a single time. Sequenced sample: PBMCs or T cells enriched from blood (not recorded which). The receptors stem from a woman aged 18-29 years with acute COVID-19.

The chain employs TRBV7-9 and TRBJ2-7; 9 bases match TRBD1. Germline V gives CDR1 SEHNR, CDR2 FQNEAQ (reference sequence). Trimming removed 5 bases from V and 3 bases from J; junction bases left unmatched: 5. The CDR3 is 14 residues long. In nucleotides, the CDR3 is TGTGCCAGCAGCCGGGAGGACAGGGGCTACGAGCAGTACTTC. It specifies CASSREDRGYEQYF.

The chain joins TRBV10-3 to TRBJ2-3, with 9 bases lining up with TRBD2. CDR1 is ENHRY and CDR2 is SYGVKD in the germline V gene. The J segment lost 6 bases and the V segment lost 0 bases, leaving 4 bases of the junction unmatched. The CDR3 is 15 amino acids. Here the CDR3 reads CAISESGSGSDTQYF. The CDR3 nucleotides are TGTGCCATCAGTGAGTCGGGTAGCGGGAGTGATACGCAGTATTTT.